This T cell receptor (beta chain) was recorded in a study of cytomegalovirus exposure and HLA in healthy donors. Looked up from germline, CDR1 is SGDLS and CDR2 is YYNGEE. V was clipped by 4 bases and J by 7 bases; unmatched bases: 11. This CDR3 is built from 16 residues. Vbeta (60) and Jbeta (13) primers were used in the PCR. Measured with immunoSEQ multiplex PCR; TCRdb has only the in-frame clones, and not every one. Of some 170,000 clones listed, 75% to 80% are singletons. The V and J genes are TRBV9 and TRBJ2-1; TRBD2 matches 10 bases. The clonotype was recovered from a man in his forties or fifties in good health and CMV-seropositive. The sample consisted of PBMCs. The CDR3 bases are TGTGCCAGCAGCACCCTGGGACTAGCGATAAGTAATGAGCAGTTCTTC. Translated, it gives CASSTLGLAISNEQFF.